This entry describes one T cell receptor beta chain. This receptor's antigen is unknown. Within one base of it there is no much larger clone, and no base qualities were kept. Library preparation was by the immunoSEQ multiplex PCR assay. In the authors' own workflow: To diagnose cytomegalovirus status from the catalog of TCR beta chain sequences, a statistical classification framework was built. This is the immuneACCESS table as TCRdb keeps it, with only in-frame sequences that have V and J called. A part of the clones is gone; compared with another copy, unresolved V genes explain less than half, and the rest is unexplained. V and J calls and clone size are copied from that table; D and trimming were computed from the DNA. The sample table shows 82,000 or so clones, and 85% to 95% are seen once. 0.6% to 0.7% of the sample comes from the top ten. The data were taken from a study of cytomegalovirus exposure and HLA in healthy donors (dated by TCRdb to about 2017). Study-level background: A later analysis indicated that the 95 to 150 validation repertoires were generated on the platform also employed for the 700 or so repertoires of the first cohort. The study was designed to test whether signatures of past pathogen exposure could be identified by cataloging public T cell receptors. Besides the first cohort of hundreds of subjects, a separate validation cohort made up of about 120 different subjects was used. To predict cytomegalovirus infection status, the study brought together high-throughput TCR immunosequencing, statistical association of individual TCRs with disease status, and machine learning.

Sequences SGHTA (CDR1) and FQGNSA (CDR2) are obtained from the germline V gene. V is trimmed back by 4 bases and J by 3 bases, and the junction contains 4 bases that no gene match accounts for. From its cysteine to its phenylalanine, the CDR3 spans 14 amino acids. Only CDR3 DNA is held: 42 bases, read in frame from base 1. Donors formed part of the validation cohort, which comprised some 120 subjects and was distinct from the first cohort of 670 or so subjects. General conclusions and limits of the study: While some public TCRs were present in many individuals, most TCR sequences turned up only very rarely across donors. In both the original and validation cohorts, the classifier was reported to diagnose cytomegalovirus status with high specificity and sensitivity. In vitro tests confirmed that a few of the cytomegalovirus-associated TCR beta chains recognize cytomegalovirus antigens. In the study, some 180 TCR beta chains were listed as associated with cytomegalovirus. The validation cohort had no HLA typing available for a later analysis, so co-occurrence within that cohort was assessed over all 110 or so repertoires. Of the cluster scores, around 95% were above 0 in a later analysis, which found that TCRs clustered in the first cohort also tended to co-occur in the roughly 130 validation repertoires. According to the authors, the approach could potentially be generalized to other disease states and immunological phenotypes.

The receptor comes from a young woman in good health and CMV-seronegative. The sequenced material came from PBMCs. The V and J genes are TRBV7-2 and TRBJ2-7; 9 bases in the middle match TRBD1. The CDR3 region reads CASSSRDRDYEQYF. The sequence in DNA is TGTGCCAGCAGCTCCCGGGACAGGGACTACGAGCAGTACTTC.